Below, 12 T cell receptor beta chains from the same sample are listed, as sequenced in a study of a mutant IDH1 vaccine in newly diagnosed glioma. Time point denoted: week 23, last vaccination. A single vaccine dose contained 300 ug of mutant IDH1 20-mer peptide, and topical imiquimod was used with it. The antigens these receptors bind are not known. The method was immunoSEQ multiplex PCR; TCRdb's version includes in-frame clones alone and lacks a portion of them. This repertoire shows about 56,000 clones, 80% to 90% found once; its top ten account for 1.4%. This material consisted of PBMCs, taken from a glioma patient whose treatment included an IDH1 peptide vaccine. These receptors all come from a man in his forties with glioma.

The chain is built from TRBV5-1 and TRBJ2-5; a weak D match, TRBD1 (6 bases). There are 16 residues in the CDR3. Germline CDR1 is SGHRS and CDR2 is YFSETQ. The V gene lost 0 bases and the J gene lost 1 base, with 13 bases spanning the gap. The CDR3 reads CASSLEGRGLQETQYF. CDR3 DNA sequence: TGCGCCAGCAGCTTGGAGGGCAGGGGCCTCCAAGAGACCCAGTACTTC.

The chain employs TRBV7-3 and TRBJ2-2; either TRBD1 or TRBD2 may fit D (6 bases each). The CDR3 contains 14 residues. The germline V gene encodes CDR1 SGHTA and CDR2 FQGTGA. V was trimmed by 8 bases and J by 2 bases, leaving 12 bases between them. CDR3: CASRGRDNTGELFF. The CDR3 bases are TGTGCCAGCCGGGGGCGGGATAACACCGGGGAGCTGTTTTTT.

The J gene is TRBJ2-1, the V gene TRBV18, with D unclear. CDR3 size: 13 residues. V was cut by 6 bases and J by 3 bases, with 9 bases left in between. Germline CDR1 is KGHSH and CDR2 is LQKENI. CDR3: CASSQDLYNEQFF. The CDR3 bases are TGTGCCAGCTCCCAGGACCTCTACAATGAGCAGTTCTTC.

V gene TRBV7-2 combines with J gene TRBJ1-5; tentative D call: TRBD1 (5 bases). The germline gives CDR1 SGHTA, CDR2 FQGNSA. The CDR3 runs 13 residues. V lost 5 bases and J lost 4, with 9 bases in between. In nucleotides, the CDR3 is TGTGCCAGCAGCCCCAACAGGAATCAGCCCCAGCATTTT. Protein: CASSPNRNQPQHF.

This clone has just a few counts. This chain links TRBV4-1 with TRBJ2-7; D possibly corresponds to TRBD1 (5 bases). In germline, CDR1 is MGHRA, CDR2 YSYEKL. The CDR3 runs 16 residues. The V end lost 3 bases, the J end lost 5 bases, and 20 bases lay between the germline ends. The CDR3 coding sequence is TGCGCCAGCAGCCAGGCTTACAGGTTGGTCTGGAACGAGCAGTACTTC. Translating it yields CASSQAYRLVWNEQYF.

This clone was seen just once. CDR3 in amino acids: CSVERGLAGEQYF. Written as DNA, the CDR3 is TGCAGCGTTGAAAGGGGACTAGCGGGCGAGCAGTACTTC. V and J are TRBV29-1 and TRBJ2-7; 12 nucleotides match TRBD2. Losses at the gene ends were 2 bases for V and 6 bases for J; bases not matched to a gene: 2. Germline lookup yields CDR1 SQVTM and CDR2 ANQGSEA. The CDR3 is 13 residues long.

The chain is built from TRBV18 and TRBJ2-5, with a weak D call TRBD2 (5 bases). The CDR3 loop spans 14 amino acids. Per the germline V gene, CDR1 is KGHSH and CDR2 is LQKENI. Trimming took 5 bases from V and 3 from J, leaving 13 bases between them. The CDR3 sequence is CASSAGLGKETQYF. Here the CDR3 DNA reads TGTGCCAGCTCAGCGGGCCTTGGGAAAGAGACCCAGTACTTC.

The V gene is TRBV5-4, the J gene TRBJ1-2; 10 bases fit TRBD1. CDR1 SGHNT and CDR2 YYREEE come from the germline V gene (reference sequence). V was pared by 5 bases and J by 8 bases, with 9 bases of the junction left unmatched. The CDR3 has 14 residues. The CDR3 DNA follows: TGTGCCAGCAGAAAAGACAGGGGGCTAGGGGGCTACACCTTC. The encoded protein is CASRKDRGLGGYTF.

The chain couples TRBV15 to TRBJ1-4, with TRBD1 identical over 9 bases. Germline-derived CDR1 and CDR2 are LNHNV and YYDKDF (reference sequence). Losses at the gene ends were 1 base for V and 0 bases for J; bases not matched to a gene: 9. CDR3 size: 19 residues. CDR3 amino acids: CATSRVGTGTPATNEKLFF. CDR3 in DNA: TGTGCCACCAGCAGAGTAGGGACAGGGACACCTGCAACTAATGAAAAACTGTTTTTT.

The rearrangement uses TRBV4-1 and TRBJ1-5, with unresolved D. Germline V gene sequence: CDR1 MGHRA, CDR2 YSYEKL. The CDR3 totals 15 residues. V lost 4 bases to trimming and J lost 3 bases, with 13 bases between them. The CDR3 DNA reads TGCGCCAGCAGCCTGTCGGACGGCTTCAATCAGCCCCAGCATTTT. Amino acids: CASSLSDGFNQPQHF.

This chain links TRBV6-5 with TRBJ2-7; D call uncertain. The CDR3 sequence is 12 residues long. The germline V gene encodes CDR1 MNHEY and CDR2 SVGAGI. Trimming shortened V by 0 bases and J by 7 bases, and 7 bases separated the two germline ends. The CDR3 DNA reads TGTGCCAGCAGTTACTCCCTGGGGGAGCAGTACTTC. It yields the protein CASSYSLGEQYF.

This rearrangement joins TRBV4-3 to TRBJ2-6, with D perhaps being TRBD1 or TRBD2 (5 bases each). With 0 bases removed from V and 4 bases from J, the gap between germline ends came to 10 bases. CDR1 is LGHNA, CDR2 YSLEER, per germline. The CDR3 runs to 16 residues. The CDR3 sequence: CASSQESGLGANVLTF. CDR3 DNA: TGCGCCAGCAGCCAAGAATCGGGGCTCGGGGCCAACGTCCTGACTTTC.